Following are 17 T cell receptor beta chains from one sample sequenced in a study of blood T cell repertoires in COVID-19. Repertoires were generated with immunoSEQ multiplex PCR, while TCRdb's copy carries only in-frame clones and drops some. The repertoire holds a few hundred thousand clones, with 75% to 90% as singletons. The sequenced sample was PBMCs or T cells enriched from blood (not recorded which). The receptors were sampled from a man aged 18 to 35 who had recovered from COVID-19.

The chain links TRBV19 to TRBJ1-1; tentative D call: TRBD1 (5 bases). Germline values: CDR1 LNHDA, CDR2 SQIVND (reference sequence). The CDR3 contains 14 residues. Trimming shortened V by 3 bases and J by 6 bases, and 14 bases separated the two germline ends. The CDR3 here is CASSIRRGSSEAFF. CDR3 nucleotides: TGTGCCAGTAGTATTCGGAGGGGAAGTTCTGAAGCTTTCTTT.

The chain has TRBV5-8 and TRBJ1-5; no reliable D call. Trimming shortened V by 0 bases and J by 5 bases, and 6 bases separated the two germline ends. Germline V gives CDR1 SGHTS, CDR2 YDEGEE. The length of the CDR3 is 13 residues. The CDR3: CASSLAGYQPQHF. Here the CDR3 DNA reads TGTGCCAGCAGCTTGGCCGGTTATCAGCCCCAGCATTTT.

J is TRBJ1-1 and V is TRBV5-1; TRBD1 agrees at 7 bases. V lost 1 base, J lost 4 bases, and 4 bases stayed unmatched. In germline, CDR1 is SGHRS, CDR2 YFSETQ. CDR3 length: 14 residues. The CDR3 DNA follows: TGCGCCAGCAGCTTGCGACAGGGAAGCACTGAAGCTTTCTTT. The encoded protein is CASSLRQGSTEAFF.

The chain employs TRBV15 and TRBJ1-3; D uncertain. The CDR3 has 13 amino acids. Looked up from germline, CDR1 is LNHNV and CDR2 is YYDKDF (reference sequence). Between the trimmed V and J ends, which lost 3 bases and 4 bases, there was a span of 7 bases. The CDR3 loop reads CATSSSPGNTIYF. As DNA, the CDR3 is TGTGCCACCAGCAGTTCCCCAGGAAACACCATATATTTT.

This clone occurred once. The chain combines TRBV5-5 with TRBJ1-1; 7 bases are shared with TRBD1. Germline loops: CDR1 SGHKS, CDR2 YYEKEE (reference sequence). V lost 5 bases, J lost 0 bases, and 7 bases stayed unmatched. This CDR3 is 15 amino acids long. The CDR3 sequence is CASSLTGQMNTEAFF. The CDR3, as DNA: TGTGCCAGCAGTCTTACGGGACAGATGAACACTGAAGCTTTCTTT.

V and J are TRBV28 and TRBJ1-5; TRBD1 is a possible D gene (5 bases). CDR1 and CDR2 from the germline V gene are MDHEN and SYDVKM. Trimming cost V 3 bases and J 6 bases, with 12 bases left between them. The CDR3 loop spans 14 amino acids. The CDR3 sequence is CASSLGRGRQPQHF. CDR3 bases: TGTGCCAGCAGTTTGGGGCGGGGCCGTCAGCCCCAGCATTTT. Together with reference TRBV28 and TRBJ1-5, the CDR3 gives the full variable domain: DVKVTQSSRYLVKRTGEKVFLECVQDMDHENMFWYRQDPGLGLRLIYFSYDVKMKEKGDIPEGYSVSREKKERFSLILESASTNQTSMYLCASSLGRGRQPQHFGDGTRLSIL.

The V gene is TRBV7-8, the J gene TRBJ1-2, with D possibly being TRBD1 (5 bases). CDR3 length equals 15 residues. Germline V lookup: CDR1 SGHVS, CDR2 FQNEAQ. The ends were cut back, 4 bases at V and 7 bases at J, with 19 bases in the middle. The CDR3 region is CASSSVYGGASGYTF. CDR3 sequence (DNA): TGTGCCAGCAGCTCGGTGTACGGAGGGGCTTCTGGCTACACCTTC.

The chain has TRBV5-4 and TRBJ1-2; D possibly corresponds to TRBD1 (6 bases). Germline V CDR1 and CDR2: SGHNT, YYREEE (reference sequence). This CDR3 has 15 residues. The V gene lost 4 bases and the J gene lost 4 bases, with 17 bases spanning the gap. CDR3 sequence reads: CASSLPAGATYGYTF. Here the CDR3 DNA reads TGTGCCAGCAGCCTACCCGCGGGGGCAACCTATGGCTACACCTTC.

The chain carries TRBV19 and TRBJ2-7; 9 nucleotides match TRBD1. V was clipped by 6 bases and J by 6 bases; unmatched bases: 21. The germline V gene has CDR1 LNHDA and CDR2 SQIVND (reference sequence). The CDR3 has 18 amino acids. CDR3 in amino acids: CASSNFLDWEGQGSEQYF. The CDR3 DNA reads TGTGCCAGTAGCAATTTCTTGGACTGGGAGGGACAGGGATCCGAGCAGTACTTC.

This clone was seen only once. This rearrangement joins TRBV7-7 to TRBJ2-5, with 10 positions matching TRBD2. CDR3 length: 15 amino acids. V gave up 4 bases and J gave up 1 base; unmatched junction bases: 3. CDR1 SSHAT and CDR2 FNYEAQ come from the germline V gene (reference sequence). In nucleotides, the CDR3 is TGTGCCAGCAGCTCCGGACTAGCGGTCCAAGAGACCCAGTACTTC. Translating it yields CASSSGLAVQETQYF.

This sequence joins TRBV6-5 and TRBJ2-2; 10 nucleotides align to TRBD1. Germline V gene data show CDR1 as MNHEY and CDR2 as SVGAGI. V lost 5 bases, J lost 1 base, and 1 base stayed unmatched. The CDR3 extends over 15 amino acids. CDR3 residues: CASSRDRGNTGELFF. CDR3 DNA: TGTGCCAGCAGTCGGGACAGGGGGAACACCGGGGAGCTGTTTTTT.

The chain combines TRBV11-3 with TRBJ1-1; TRBD1 might be the D (5 bases). Germline assignment: CDR1 SGHNT and CDR2 YENEEA. With 5 bases removed from V and 6 bases from J, the gap between germline ends came to 19 bases. The CDR3 covers 15 residues. The CDR3 DNA is TGTGCCAGCAGCCCATTCGACAGTAAGATCGCTGAAGCTTTCTTT. This sequence encodes CASSPFDSKIAEAFF.

The J gene is TRBJ2-5, the V gene TRBV3-1 (or the pseudogene TRBV3-2); D remains ambiguous. V was shortened by 2 bases and J by 2 bases, with 12 bases between the two germline ends. The germline V gene has CDR1 LGHDT and CDR2 YNNKEL (reference sequence). The CDR3 covers 15 residues. CDR3 in DNA: TGTGCCAGCAGCCAACCTTCGCCGCGACAAGAGACCCAGTACTTC. Amino acid sequence: CASSQPSPRQETQYF.

V is TRBV6-5 and J is TRBJ1-3; no clear D. V lost 4 bases and J 0 bases, leaving 7 bases between the germline ends. Germline-derived CDR1 and CDR2 are MNHEY and SVGAGI. CDR3 length: 14 residues. CDR3 DNA sequence: TGTGCCAGCAGTTCAGGATTCTCTGGAAACACCATATATTTT. Protein: CASSSGFSGNTIYF.

This chain joins TRBV7-6 and TRBJ1-6; tentatively, D is TRBD1 (6 bases). V dropped 5 bases and J dropped 9 bases, with 26 bases sitting between them. CDR1 is SGHVS and CDR2 is FNYEAQ in the germline V gene. This CDR3 spans 18 amino acids. The CDR3: CASSLVPATGRRGSPLHF. CDR3 DNA sequence: TGTGCCAGCAGCCTAGTACCCGCTACAGGGAGAAGGGGTTCACCCCTCCACTTT.

The chain has TRBV3-1 (or the pseudogene TRBV3-2) and TRBJ1-2, with D possibly being TRBD1 (6 bases). Trimming pared 4 bases from V and 8 bases from J, leaving 17 bases between. CDR1 is LGHDT, CDR2 YNNKEL, per germline (reference sequence). CDR3 length: 14 amino acids. CDR3 sequence: CASSPGVRGLGYTF. Here the CDR3 DNA reads TGTGCCAGCAGCCCCGGTGTCAGGGGCTTGGGCTACACCTTC.

This sequence joins TRBV19 and TRBJ1-2; D is possibly TRBD1 (6 bases). CDR1 is LNHDA, CDR2 SQIVND, per germline (reference sequence). The germline V and J ends were trimmed by 6 bases and 7 bases, with 12 bases remaining between them. The CDR3 sequence is 12 residues long. CDR3: CASSSNRVGYTF. CDR3 DNA sequence: TGTGCCAGTAGCAGCAACAGGGTTGGCTACACCTTC.